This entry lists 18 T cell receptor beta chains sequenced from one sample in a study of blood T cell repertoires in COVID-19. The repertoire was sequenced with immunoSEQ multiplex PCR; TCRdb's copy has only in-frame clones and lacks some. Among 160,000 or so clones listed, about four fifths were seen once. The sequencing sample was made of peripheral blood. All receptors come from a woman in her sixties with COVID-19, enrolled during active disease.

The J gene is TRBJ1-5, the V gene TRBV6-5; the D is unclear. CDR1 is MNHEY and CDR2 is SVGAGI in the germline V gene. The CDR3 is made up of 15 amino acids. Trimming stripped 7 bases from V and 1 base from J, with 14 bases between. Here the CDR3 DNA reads TGTGCCAGCATAAGAGGGAGCCCAAGCAATCAGCCCCAGCATTTT. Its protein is CASIRGSPSNQPQHF.

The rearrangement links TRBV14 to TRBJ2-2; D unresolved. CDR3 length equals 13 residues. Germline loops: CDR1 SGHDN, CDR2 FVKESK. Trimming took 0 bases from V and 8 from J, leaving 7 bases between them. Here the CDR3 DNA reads TGTGCCAGCAGCCAAGACGTAGTGGGGGAGCTGTTTTTT. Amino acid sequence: CASSQDVVGELFF.

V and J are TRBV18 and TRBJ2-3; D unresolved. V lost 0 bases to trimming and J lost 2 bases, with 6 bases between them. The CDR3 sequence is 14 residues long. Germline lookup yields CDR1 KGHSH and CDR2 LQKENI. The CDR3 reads CASSPPTNTDTQYF. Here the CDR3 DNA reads TGTGCCAGCTCACCACCGACAAACACAGATACGCAGTATTTT.

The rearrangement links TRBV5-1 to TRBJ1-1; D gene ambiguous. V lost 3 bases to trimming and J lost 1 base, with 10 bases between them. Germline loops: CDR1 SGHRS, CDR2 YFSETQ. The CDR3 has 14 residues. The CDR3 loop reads CASSSYSGNTEAFF. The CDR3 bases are TGCGCCAGCAGCTCCTATTCAGGGAACACTGAAGCTTTCTTT.

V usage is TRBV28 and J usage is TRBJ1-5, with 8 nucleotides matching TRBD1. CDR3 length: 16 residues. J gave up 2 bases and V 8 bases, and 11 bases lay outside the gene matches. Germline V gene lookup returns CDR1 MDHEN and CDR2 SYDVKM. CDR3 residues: CASQGADNFRNQPQHF. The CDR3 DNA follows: TGTGCCAGCCAGGGGGCGGACAATTTTCGCAATCAGCCCCAGCATTTT.

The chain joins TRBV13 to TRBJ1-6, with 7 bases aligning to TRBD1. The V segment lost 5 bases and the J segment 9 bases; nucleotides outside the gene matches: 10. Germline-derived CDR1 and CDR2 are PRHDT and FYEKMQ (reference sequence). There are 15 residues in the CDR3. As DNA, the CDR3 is TGTGCCAGCAGCCCTCTGGAAGGGGGCGGTTCACCCCTCCACTTT. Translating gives CASSPLEGGGSPLHF. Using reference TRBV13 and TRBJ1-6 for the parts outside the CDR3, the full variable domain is AAGVIQSPRHLIKEKRETATLKCYPIPRHDTVYWYQQGPGQDPQFLISFYEKMQSDKGSIPDRFSAQQFSDYHSELNMSSLELGDSALYFCASSPLEGGGSPLHFGNGTRLTVT.

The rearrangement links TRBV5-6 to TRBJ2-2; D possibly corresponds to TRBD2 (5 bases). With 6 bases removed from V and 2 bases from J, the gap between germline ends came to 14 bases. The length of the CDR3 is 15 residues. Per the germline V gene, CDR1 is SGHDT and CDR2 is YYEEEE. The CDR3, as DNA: TGTGCCAGCAACTACGGGGTCTTTAACACCGGGGAGCTGTTTTTT. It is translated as CASNYGVFNTGELFF.

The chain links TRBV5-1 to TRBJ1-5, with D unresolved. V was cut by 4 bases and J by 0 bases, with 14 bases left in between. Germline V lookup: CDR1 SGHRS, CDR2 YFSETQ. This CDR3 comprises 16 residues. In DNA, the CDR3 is TGCGCCAGCAGCCCATTGCCCGGGATTAGCAATCAGCCCCAGCATTTT. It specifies CASSPLPGISNQPQHF.

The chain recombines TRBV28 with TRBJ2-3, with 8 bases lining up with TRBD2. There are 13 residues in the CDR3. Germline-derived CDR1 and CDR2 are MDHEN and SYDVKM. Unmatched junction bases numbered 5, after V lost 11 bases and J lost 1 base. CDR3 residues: CACRAGGTDTQYF. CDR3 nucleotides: TGTGCCTGTAGAGCGGGGGGCACAGATACGCAGTATTTT.

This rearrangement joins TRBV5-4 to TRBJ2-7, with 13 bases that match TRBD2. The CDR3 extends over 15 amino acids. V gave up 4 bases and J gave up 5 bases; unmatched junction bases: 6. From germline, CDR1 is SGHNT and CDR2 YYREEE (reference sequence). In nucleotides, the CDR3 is TGTGCCAGCAGCCCAGGACTAGCGGGAGCTCACGAGCAGTACTTC. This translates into CASSPGLAGAHEQYF. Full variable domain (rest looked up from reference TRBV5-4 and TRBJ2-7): ETGVTQSPTHLIKTRGQQVTLRCSSQSGHNTVSWYQQALGQGPQFIFQYYREEENGRGNFPPRFSGLQFPNYSSELNVNALELDDSALYLCASSPGLAGAHEQYFGPGTRLTVT.

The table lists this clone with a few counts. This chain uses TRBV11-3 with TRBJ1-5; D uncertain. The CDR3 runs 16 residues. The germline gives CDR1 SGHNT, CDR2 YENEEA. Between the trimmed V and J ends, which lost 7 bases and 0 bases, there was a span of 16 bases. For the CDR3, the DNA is TGTGCCAGCACTCCAACGGGTCTTCTTAGCAATCAGCCCCAGCATTTT. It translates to CASTPTGLLSNQPQHF. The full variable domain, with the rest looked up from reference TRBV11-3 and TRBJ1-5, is EAGVVQSPRYKIIEKKQPVAFWCNPISGHNTLYWYLQNLGQGPELLIRYENEEAVDDSQLPKDRFSAERLKGVDSTLKIQPAELGDSAVYLCASTPTGLLSNQPQHFGDGTRLSIL.

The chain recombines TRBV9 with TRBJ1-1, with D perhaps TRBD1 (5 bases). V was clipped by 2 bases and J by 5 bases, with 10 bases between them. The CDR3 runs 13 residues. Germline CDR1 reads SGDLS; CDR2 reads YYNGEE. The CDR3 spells CASSVWGGTEAFF. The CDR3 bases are TGTGCCAGCAGCGTTTGGGGGGGAACTGAAGCTTTCTTT.

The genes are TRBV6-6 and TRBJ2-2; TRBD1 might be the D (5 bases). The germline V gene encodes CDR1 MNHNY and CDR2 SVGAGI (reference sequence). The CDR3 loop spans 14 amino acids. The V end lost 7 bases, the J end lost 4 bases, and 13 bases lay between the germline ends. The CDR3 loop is CASNIGVGTGELFF. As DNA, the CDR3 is TGTGCCAGCAATATAGGGGTGGGCACCGGGGAGCTGTTTTTT.

Written as DNA, the CDR3 is TGTGCCAGCGGAAGCGGGACCTGGGTGGAGCAGTACTTC. Its protein product is CASGSGTWVEQYF. This rearrangement joins TRBV6-5 to TRBJ2-7; TRBD2 agrees at 7 bases. Germline V gene lookup returns CDR1 MNHEY and CDR2 SVGAGI. Trimming at V came to 8 bases and at J to 7 bases, leaving 11 bases not matched to a gene. The CDR3 extends over 13 amino acids.

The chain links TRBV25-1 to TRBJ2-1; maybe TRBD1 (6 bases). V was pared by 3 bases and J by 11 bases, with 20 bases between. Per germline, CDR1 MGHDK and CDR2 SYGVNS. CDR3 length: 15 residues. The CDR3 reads CASSEPGTPIPQQFF. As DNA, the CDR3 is TGTGCCAGCAGTGAGCCCGGGACACCCATTCCCCAGCAGTTCTTC.

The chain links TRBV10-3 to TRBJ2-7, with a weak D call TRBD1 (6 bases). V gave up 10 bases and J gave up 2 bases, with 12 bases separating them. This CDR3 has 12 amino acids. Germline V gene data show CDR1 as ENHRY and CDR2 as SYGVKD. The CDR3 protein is CATGDTTYEQYF. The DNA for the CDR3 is TGTGCCACCGGGGACACCACCTACGAGCAGTACTTC.

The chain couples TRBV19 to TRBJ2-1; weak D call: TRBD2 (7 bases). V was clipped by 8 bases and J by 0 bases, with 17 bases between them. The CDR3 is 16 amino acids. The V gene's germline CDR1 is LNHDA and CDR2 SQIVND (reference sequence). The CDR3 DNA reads TGTGCCAGTGCCATAAGGGGGGGGAGCTCCTACAATGAGCAGTTCTTC. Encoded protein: CASAIRGGSSYNEQFF.

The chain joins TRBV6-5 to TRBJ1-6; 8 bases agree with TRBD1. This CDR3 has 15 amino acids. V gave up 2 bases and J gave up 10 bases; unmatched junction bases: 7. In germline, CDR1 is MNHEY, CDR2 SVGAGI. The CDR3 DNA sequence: TGTGCCAGCAGTTACGCAGGGGGCGAGGGATCACCCCTCCACTTT. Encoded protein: CASSYAGGEGSPLHF.